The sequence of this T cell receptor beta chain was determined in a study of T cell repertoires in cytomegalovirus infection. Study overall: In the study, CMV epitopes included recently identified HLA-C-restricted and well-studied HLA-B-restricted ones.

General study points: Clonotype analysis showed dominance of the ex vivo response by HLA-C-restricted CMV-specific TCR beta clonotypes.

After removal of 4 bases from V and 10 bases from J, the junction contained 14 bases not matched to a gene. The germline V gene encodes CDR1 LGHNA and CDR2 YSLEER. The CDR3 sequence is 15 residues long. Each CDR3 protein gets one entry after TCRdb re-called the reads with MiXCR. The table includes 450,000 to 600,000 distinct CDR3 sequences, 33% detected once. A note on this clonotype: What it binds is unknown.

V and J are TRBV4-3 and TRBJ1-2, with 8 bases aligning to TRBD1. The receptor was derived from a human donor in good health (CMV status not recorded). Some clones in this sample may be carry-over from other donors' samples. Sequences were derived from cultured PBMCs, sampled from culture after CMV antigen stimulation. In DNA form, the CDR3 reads TGCGCCAGCAGCCCCGATGGCAGGGGGCTGGGGGACTACACCTTC. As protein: CASSPDGRGLGDYTF.